This TCR beta chain derives from a study of shared clonotypes between healthy human individuals. Study-level points and caveats: The expectation was that sequencing depth would affect clonotype sharing among donors. What rarefaction showed was incomplete sorted-subset sequencing despite large depth.

This clone was seen just once. The antigen remains unidentified. Trimming took 3 bases from V and 4 from J, leaving 12 bases between them. Germline CDR1 SEHNR, CDR2 FQNEAQ (reference sequence). This CDR3 contains 14 residues. Naive CD8 cells comprised CD45RO-negative, CCR7-positively selected cells, excluding terminally differentiated effector memory CD45RA+ cells. The test was conducted at deep level. The method was immunoSEQ multiplex PCR; TCRdb's version includes in-frame clones alone and lacks a portion of them. Of about 2 million clones in the sample, approximately 94% were seen once. The chain employs TRBV7-9 and TRBJ1-1, with D possibly matching TRBD1 (5 bases). This receptor was identified in a man aged 18 to 35 in good health. Sequencing input: naive CD8+ T cells sorted from blood. CDR3 sequence reads: CASSLGLGGTEAFF. The CDR3 DNA sequence: TGTGCCAGCAGCTTGGGATTGGGGGGCACTGAAGCTTTCTTT.